These 26 T cell receptor beta chains came from one sample sequenced in a study of shared clonotypes between healthy human individuals. Data came from immunoSEQ multiplex PCR; TCRdb stores just in-frame clones and leaves some out. The top ten clones hold less than 1.5% of a sample with about 1 million clones, about three quarters of them seen once. The material sequenced was memory CD4+ T cells sorted from blood. Subset: CD45RA-negative fraction. The receptor source for this set is a young man in good health.

The V and J genes are TRBV10-2 and TRBJ2-2; D is possibly TRBD1 (5 bases). The CDR3 is 15 residues long. Germline values: CDR1 WSHSY, CDR2 SAAADI. The V gene lost 6 bases and the J gene lost 6 bases, with 17 bases spanning the gap. Here the CDR3 reads CASRWEGVPAGELFF. Here the CDR3 DNA reads TGCGCCAGCAGGTGGGAAGGGGTTCCGGCCGGGGAGCTGTTTTTT.

J is TRBJ1-6 and V is TRBV28; TRBD1 matches 7 bases. The germline V gene has CDR1 MDHEN and CDR2 SYDVKM. The CDR3 runs to 14 residues. V gave up 4 bases and J gave up 9 bases; unmatched junction bases: 6. Here the CDR3 DNA reads TGTGCCAGCAGTTCACCGGGACAGCTTTCACCCCTCCACTTT. This codes for CASSSPGQLSPLHF.

This clone was seen only a few times. The chain combines TRBV15 with TRBJ2-1, with 10 bases aligning to TRBD1. The ends lost 3 bases at V and 7 bases at J; junction bases unmatched: 6. Germline lookup yields CDR1 LNHNV and CDR2 YYDKDF (reference sequence). This CDR3 contains 15 residues. The CDR3 sequence: CATSRVWTGGNEQFF. CDR3 DNA sequence: TGTGCCACCAGCAGGGTTTGGACAGGGGGGAATGAGCAGTTCTTC.

The chain recombines TRBV6-6 with TRBJ1-3; D uncertain. The CDR3 covers 14 residues. V shed 5 bases and J shed 0 bases, with 8 bases lying between them. Germline values: CDR1 MNHNY, CDR2 SVGAGI (reference sequence). The DNA of the CDR3 is TGTGCCAGCAGTACCTCAGGCTCTGGAAACACCATATATTTT. Its protein is CASSTSGSGNTIYF.

This sequence joins TRBV6-5 and TRBJ1-1; perhaps TRBD1 as D (5 bases). V lost 6 bases to trimming and J lost 0 bases, with 14 bases between them. The germline CDR1 and CDR2 sequences are MNHEY and SVGAGI. This CDR3 contains 15 residues. For the CDR3, the DNA is TGTGCCAGCAGCCGTACCGGGACGGTGAACACTGAAGCTTTCTTT. Protein product: CASSRTGTVNTEAFF.

The CDR3 bases are TGTGCCAGCAGACAGGGGCCTTCGGGCGAGCAGTACTTC. Protein: CASRQGPSGEQYF. The chain couples TRBV6-5 to TRBJ2-7; 7 bases align to TRBD1. Germline-derived CDR1 and CDR2 are MNHEY and SVGAGI. V lost 6 bases and J lost 6; bases outside the gene matches: 8. The CDR3 has 13 amino acids.

The V and J genes are TRBV28 and TRBJ2-7, with D perhaps matching TRBD1 (5 bases). Germline V CDR1 and CDR2: MDHEN, SYDVKM. V was cut by 10 bases and J by 3 bases, with 10 bases left in between. This CDR3 is 11 amino acids long. Here the CDR3 reads CATQGDYEQYF. CDR3 nucleotide sequence: TGTGCCACCCAGGGTGACTACGAGCAGTACTTC.

The chain is built from TRBV5-4 and TRBJ2-4; possibly TRBD1 for D (6 bases). Trimming removed 1 base at V and 2 bases at J, with 10 bases between. Germline assignment: CDR1 SGHNT and CDR2 YYREEE (reference sequence). The CDR3 has 15 amino acids. The CDR3 DNA reads as TGTGCCAGCAGCTTGACACAGGGAACCAAAAACATTCAGTACTTC. Protein sequence: CASSLTQGTKNIQYF.

This clone was seen only a few times. This chain connects TRBV27 to TRBJ2-3; unclear D gene. The CDR3 is 15 residues long. Germline-derived CDR1 and CDR2 are MNHEY and SMNVEV (reference sequence). V dropped 0 bases and J dropped 4 bases, with 11 bases sitting between them. The CDR3 region has the DNA TGTGCCAGCAGTTTATCACGTAGAAACGCAGATACGCAGTATTTT. As protein: CASSLSRRNADTQYF.

The chain couples TRBV14 to TRBJ2-7; 8 bases agree with TRBD2. This CDR3 spans 15 amino acids. The germline CDR1 and CDR2 sequences are SGHDN and FVKESK. V was pared by 5 bases and J by 3 bases, with 9 bases of the junction left unmatched. The CDR3 region has the DNA TGTGCCAGCAGCAAAGGGGGGCTAGCGGGCTACGAGCAGTACTTC. Translating gives CASSKGGLAGYEQYF.

CDR3 sequence reads: CASSPGTSRNNEQFF. In DNA, the CDR3 is TGTGCCAGCAGTCCCGGGACTAGCAGGAACAATGAGCAGTTCTTC. V and J are TRBV6-5 and TRBJ2-1; 9 bases agree with TRBD2. The J segment lost 5 bases and the V segment lost 5 bases, leaving 7 bases of the junction unmatched. Germline values: CDR1 MNHEY, CDR2 SVGAGI. CDR3 length equals 15 residues.

Here the CDR3 DNA reads TGCGCCAGCAGCCCTTTTACGGCCAGCTCCTACGAGCAGTACTTC. This encodes CASSPFTASSYEQYF. This chain joins TRBV4-1 and TRBJ2-7, with no clear D. Trimming stripped 4 bases from V and 0 bases from J, with 13 bases between. The CDR3 consists of 15 residues. Germline CDR1 and CDR2: MGHRA and YSYEKL.

The V call is TRBV9, the J call TRBJ2-3, with 7 bases matching TRBD2. Trimming took 0 bases from V and 2 from J; bases not matched to a gene: 12. This CDR3 contains 18 residues. The V gene's germline CDR1 is SGDLS and CDR2 YYNGEE. Here the CDR3 DNA reads TGTGCCAGCAGCGTAGCCGGGGGGTTGACGGCATCCACAGATACGCAGTATTTT. It translates to CASSVAGGLTASTDTQYF.

The V call is TRBV10-2, the J call TRBJ2-1; 7 positions match TRBD1. Germline CDR1 reads WSHSY; CDR2 reads SAAADI. The CDR3 consists of 15 residues. With 10 bases clipped from V and 1 base from J, the junction kept 10 bases outside the gene matches. The CDR3 loop reads CAIKKGDSSYNEQFF. In DNA form, the CDR3 reads TGCGCCATAAAAAAAGGGGACAGTTCCTACAATGAGCAGTTCTTC.

J is TRBJ2-3 and V is TRBV7-2; D unclear. Germline CDR1 SGHTA, CDR2 FQGNSA. Trimming took 4 bases from V and 0 from J, leaving 8 bases between them. The CDR3 is 14 residues long. DNA of the CDR3: TGTGCCAGCAGCTCGGACGGGAGCACAGATACGCAGTATTTT. Protein sequence: CASSSDGSTDTQYF.

The genes are TRBV5-1 and TRBJ2-7; D is perhaps TRBD1 or TRBD2 (5 bases each). This CDR3 region has 15 residues. V gave up 4 bases and J gave up 1 base, with 15 bases separating them. Germline assignment: CDR1 SGHRS and CDR2 YFSETQ. The CDR3 DNA is TGCGCCAGCAGCCCCGGGACCAAAAATTCCTACGAGCAGTACTTC. Translation: CASSPGTKNSYEQYF.

The chain recombines TRBV7-2 with TRBJ1-3, with a possible D match to TRBD1 (5 bases). Between the trimmed V and J ends, which lost 4 bases and 0 bases, there was a span of 10 bases. The CDR3 has 15 residues. Germline CDR1 is SGHTA and CDR2 is FQGNSA. The CDR3 here is CASSSDINSGNTIYF. CDR3 bases: TGTGCCAGCAGCTCGGACATCAACTCTGGAAACACCATATATTTT.

This clone was observed a handful of times. V and J are TRBV11-2 and TRBJ1-6, with D possibly matching TRBD1 (5 bases). The germline V gene has CDR1 SGHAT and CDR2 FQNNGV. V lost 0 bases and J lost 15, with 21 bases in between. This CDR3 spans 16 amino acids. CDR3 sequence reads: CASSLDGGLTGPLLHF. In nucleotides, the CDR3 is TGTGCCAGCAGCTTAGATGGGGGGTTGACGGGACCGCTCCTCCACTTT.

The gene calls are TRBV27 and TRBJ2-7; 14 positions match TRBD2. The CDR3 has 15 amino acids. After removal of 8 bases from V and 4 bases from J, the junction contained 7 bases not matched to a gene. CDR1 MNHEY and CDR2 SMNVEV come from the germline V gene (reference sequence). The chain's CDR3 is CASSGLAGATYEQYF. The CDR3 coding sequence is TGTGCCAGCTCGGGACTAGCGGGGGCGACGTACGAGCAGTACTTC.

The genes are TRBV18 and TRBJ2-7; TRBD2 matches at 7 bases. The CDR3 sequence is 17 residues long. V trimming: 1 base; J trimming: 4 bases; junction bases outside the gene matches: 13. The germline gives CDR1 KGHSH, CDR2 LQKENI. CDR3 in DNA: TGTGCCAGCTCACCACGATCCGGACTAGACCGGGGGTACGAGCAGTACTTC. It translates to CASSPRSGLDRGYEQYF. Full variable domain (outside the CDR3, taken from reference TRBV18 and TRBJ2-7): NAGVMQNPRHLVRRRGQEARLRCSPMKGHSHVYWYRQLPEEGLKFMVYLQKENIIDESGMPKERFSAEFPKEGPSILRIQQVVRGDSAAYFCASSPRSGLDRGYEQYFGPGTRLTVT.

This sequence joins TRBV5-1 and TRBJ1-6; D is unclear. V shed 4 bases and J shed 5 bases, with 10 bases lying between them. The CDR3 spans 14 residues. CDR1 is SGHRS, CDR2 YFSETQ, per germline. CDR3 in amino acids: CASSAVMNNSPLHF. DNA for the CDR3: TGCGCCAGCAGCGCCGTTATGAATAATTCACCCCTCCACTTT.

The chain carries TRBV19 and TRBJ1-1; 8 nucleotides match TRBD1. This CDR3 has 19 amino acids. V shed 4 bases, J shed 0 bases, and the junction held 16 bases outside the gene matches. Germline-derived CDR1 and CDR2 are LNHDA and SQIVND (reference sequence). The CDR3 DNA sequence: TGTGCCAGTAGTAGGAGAGGAGGGGCAGGGGGCACCGTGAACACTGAAGCTTTCTTT. This translates into CASSRRGGAGGTVNTEAFF. The variable domain in full, with the rest retrieved from reference TRBV19 and TRBJ1-1, is DGGITQSPKYLFRKEGQNVTLSCEQNLNHDAMYWYRQDPGQGLRLIYYSQIVNDFQKGDIAEGYSVSREKKESFPLTVTSAQKNPTAFYLCASSRRGGAGGTVNTEAFFGQGTRLTVV.

The chain joins TRBV10-3 to TRBJ1-4; no reliable D call. The CDR3 length is 14 residues. Germline V gene lookup returns CDR1 ENHRY and CDR2 SYGVKD. V lost 9 bases to trimming and J lost 2 bases, with 13 bases between them. CDR3 bases: TGTGCCATTAGGATTAGGATCACTAATGAAAAACTGTTTTTT. Protein: CAIRIRITNEKLFF.

The V gene is TRBV9, the J gene TRBJ1-1, with D tentatively TRBD1 (5 bases). Germline lookup yields CDR1 SGDLS and CDR2 YYNGEE. The CDR3 consists of 11 residues. Trimming stripped 4 bases from V and 8 bases from J, with 9 bases between. As DNA, the CDR3 is TGTGCCAGCAGCTCCGGGGGGGAAGCTTTCTTT. Its protein is CASSSGGEAFF.

The J gene is TRBJ1-4, the V gene TRBV18; D remains unclear. This CDR3 comprises 15 residues. Trimming shortened V by 2 bases and J by 4 bases, and 11 bases separated the two germline ends. The germline gives CDR1 KGHSH, CDR2 LQKENI. The CDR3 DNA reads TGTGCCAGCTCACCATCGGAAGGACGTAATGAAAAACTGTTTTTT. This encodes CASSPSEGRNEKLFF.

Notes on this clone: Additional DNA sequences in this sample encode the identical CDR3. The genes are TRBV11-2 and TRBJ1-4, with 8 bases fitting TRBD1. In germline, CDR1 is SGHAT, CDR2 FQNNGV. There are 14 residues in the CDR3. Unmatched junction bases numbered 6, after V lost 5 bases and J lost 7 bases. The DNA for the CDR3 is TGTGCCAGCAGCCGCGGACAGGGTAGTGAAAAACTGTTTTTT. It encodes CASSRGQGSEKLFF.